These 3 T cell receptor beta chains originate from one sample sequenced in a study of T cell responses to AZD1222 COVID-19 vaccine. Sequenced by immunoSEQ multiplex PCR; TCRdb stores in-frame clones only, minus some. The table has 75,000 to 80,000 clones, about 90% seen once. The source material was peripheral blood, sampled 28 days after the second AZD1222 dose. These receptors all stem from an adult who received the AZD1222 COVID-19 vaccine.

Here the CDR3 reads CAWSDRVGTEAFF. CDR3 in DNA: TGTGCCTGGAGTGACAGGGTCGGGACTGAAGCTTTCTTT. V is TRBV30 and J is TRBJ1-1; tentative D call: TRBD1 (6 bases). V was shortened by 1 base and J by 5 bases, with 11 bases between the two germline ends. Germline-derived CDR1 and CDR2 are GTSNPN and SVGIG (reference sequence). This CDR3 has 13 amino acids. Full variable domain (outside the CDR3, taken from reference TRBV30 and TRBJ1-1): SQTIHQWPATLVQPVGSPLSLECTVEGTSNPNLYWYRQAAGRGLQLLFYSVGIGQISSEVPQNLSASRPQDRQFILSSKKLLLSDSGFYLCAWSDRVGTEAFFGQGTRLTVV.

The chain combines TRBV6-4 with TRBJ1-2; 9 nucleotides agree with TRBD1. Germline values: CDR1 MRHNA, CDR2 SNTAGT. V was pared by 4 bases and J by 4 bases, with 4 bases of the junction left unmatched. There are 14 residues in the CDR3. CDR3 in DNA: TGTGCCAGCAGTGCCGAGGACAGGGGCTATGGCTACACCTTC. Protein: CASSAEDRGYGYTF.

The chain uses TRBV7-9 and TRBJ1-5, with D perhaps TRBD1 (6 bases). The length of the CDR3 is 13 residues. The V and J ends lost 5 bases and 7 bases respectively, with 12 bases between them. Germline CDR1 and CDR2: SEHNR and FQNEAQ (reference sequence). This CDR3 reads CASSATGNQPQHF. The CDR3 DNA is TGTGCCAGCAGCGCCACAGGGAACCAGCCCCAGCATTTT.